This is a list of T cell receptor beta chains from one sample in a study of cytomegalovirus exposure and HLA in healthy donors. Sequencing was performed with immunoSEQ multiplex PCR; in TCRdb, only in-frame clones are kept and a portion is missing. The table includes about 200,000 clones, 83% detected once. Sequenced sample: PBMCs. The receptors originated from a man aged 35 to 55 in good health and CMV-seropositive. The CDR3 runs from the conserved cysteine through the conserved F or W. A D gene is named only where the DNA matches it firmly. The size field is filled for only some rows; it gives once, few, many or a size class.

abundance,v_gene,j_gene,d_gene,CDR3nt,CDR3aa
NA,TRBV6-1,TRBJ2-3,NA,TGTGCCAGCAGTGGCTCCTCATTACTAGGTACGCAGTATTTT,CASSGSSLLGTQYF
once,TRBV5-1,TRBJ1-5,NA,TGCGCCAGCAGCCCGCGAGGGGGGGGGAATCAGCCCCAGCATTTT,CASSPRGGGNQPQHF
once,TRBV6-6,TRBJ2-2,NA,TGTGCCAGCAGTTACACCAGGGGCATAGACACCGGGGAGCTGTTTTTT,CASSYTRGIDTGELFF
NA,TRBV5-1,TRBJ2-7,NA,TGCGCCAGCAGCTTGGAATCAAGTTCCTACGAGCAGTACTTC,CASSLESSSYEQYF
NA,TRBV11-1,TRBJ2-5,NA,TGTGCCAGCAGCTTCGGTTTCCAGGGCTCTAAAGAGACCCAGTACTTC,CASSFGFQGSKETQYF
NA,TRBV6-6,TRBJ1-1,NA,TGTGCCAGCAGTTACGGCCGGGAGGGTGAAGCTTTCTTT,CASSYGREGEAFF
few,TRBV11-2,TRBJ2-3,NA,TGTGCCAGCAGCCCGATGGACTTGGATACGCAGTATTTT,CASSPMDLDTQYF
NA,TRBV29-1,TRBJ2-7,NA,TGCAGCGTTGAAGAGAGGGACGAGCAGTACTTC,CSVEERDEQYF
NA,TRBV19,TRBJ1-4,TRBD1,TGTGCCAGTAGTATCCAGGGGGCAGAGGAAAAACTGTTTTTT,CASSIQGAEEKLFF
NA,TRBV28,TRBJ1-1,NA,TGTGCCAGCAGTGAGGAGTGGAGGGCTGAAGCTTTCTTT,CASSEEWRAEAFF
few,TRBV28,TRBJ1-2,NA,TGTGCCAGCAGTTTCGAGTTCCCCTACTATGGCTACACCTTC,CASSFEFPYYGYTF
NA,TRBV19,TRBJ2-7,TRBD2,TGTGCCAGTAGTAGCCCCGGACTAGCGGGTCTCTACGAGCAGTACTTC,CASSSPGLAGLYEQYF
once,TRBV9,TRBJ2-7,TRBD1,TGTGCCAGCAGCGTAGATGGACAGGGCCTACTATACGAGCAGTACTTC,CASSVDGQGLLYEQYF
NA,TRBV7-6,TRBJ2-7,TRBD2,TGTGCCAGCAGCCTAGGGACTGCTAGCGGGATCTACGAGCAGTACTTC,CASSLGTASGIYEQYF
NA,TRBV9,TRBJ1-2,TRBD1,TGTGCCAGCAGCGTCTACAGGGGGCCCGACTATGGCTACACCTTC,CASSVYRGPDYGYTF
NA,TRBV28,TRBJ1-5,NA,TGTGCCATTACAAGGCCCGGGACTTATAGCAATCAGCCCCAGCATTTT,CAITRPGTYSNQPQHF
NA,TRBV19,TRBJ1-5,NA,TGTGCCAGTAGTCTAGCATTTGATCAGCCCCAGCATTTT,CASSLAFDQPQHF
few,TRBV6-1,TRBJ2-2,TRBD2,TGTGCCAGCAGTGAAGAAACTAGCGGGGCCGGGGAGCTGTTTTTT,CASSEETSGAGELFF
NA,TRBV9,TRBJ2-3,TRBD2,TGTGCCAGCAGCGGACTAGCGATTAGCACAGATACGCAGTATTTT,CASSGLAISTDTQYF
few,TRBV7-7,TRBJ2-7,TRBD1,TGTGCTAGCAGCTCTTCGACAGGGAAAGGCTACGAGCAGTACTTC,CASSSSTGKGYEQYF
NA,TRBV7-9,TRBJ1-2,NA,TGTGCCAGCAGCTTAGGACTGCCATATGGCTACACCTTC,CASSLGLPYGYTF
NA,TRBV9,TRBJ2-2,NA,TGTGCCAGCAGCGTAGGGAGTCTTCCCGGGGAGCTGTTTTTT,CASSVGSLPGELFF
NA,TRBV20-1,TRBJ2-4,NA,TGCAGTGCTAGAGATGGGGCAGTGGAGTACTTC,CSARDGAVEYF
NA,TRBV19,TRBJ1-5,TRBD1,TGTGCCAGTGACAGGGGGGGCCCTGGGCAGCCCCAGCATTTT,CASDRGGPGQPQHF
NA,TRBV5-8,TRBJ2-7,TRBD2,TGTGCCAGCAGCTTGGAGCTAGCGGGAGGCTACGAGCAGTACTTC,CASSLELAGGYEQYF
NA,TRBV13,TRBJ2-3,TRBD2,TGTGCCAGCAGCTTCAGAGCGGGAGCCACAGATACGCAGTATTTT,CASSFRAGATDTQYF
NA,TRBV5-1,TRBJ2-5,TRBD1,TGCGCCAGCAGCTTGGGGGCCGGGACAGGGGGCCGCGAGACCCAGTACTTC,CASSLGAGTGGRETQYF
NA,TRBV10-1,TRBJ2-7,TRBD2,TGCGCCAGCAGCCTAGCGGGGGATTACGAGCAGTACTTC,CASSLAGDYEQYF
NA,TRBV6-1,TRBJ1-2,NA,TGTGCCAGCAGTGAAGGCCAGGGCGGCTATGGCTACACCTTC,CASSEGQGGYGYTF
NA,TRBV5-1,TRBJ1-1,NA,TGCGCCAGCAGCTTTGACGGGGGAAACACTGAAGCTTTCTTT,CASSFDGGNTEAFF
NA,TRBV5-6,TRBJ2-6,NA,TGTGCCAGCAGCTTGGCCGGTCAAATCTCTGGGGCCAACGTCCTGACTTTC,CASSLAGQISGANVLTF
NA,TRBV5-1,TRBJ1-1,NA,TGCGCCAGCAGCTTTGGGGGGGTCATGAACACTGAAGCTTTCTTT,CASSFGGVMNTEAFF
NA,TRBV5-1,TRBJ1-2,NA,TGCGCCAGCAGCTTGGCAGGCAGGCCCCACTTCTTCTTC,CASSLAGRPHFFF
NA,TRBV5-8,TRBJ1-5,NA,TGTGCCAGCAGCTTGGCGAGGGTCCGCAATCAGCCCCAGCATTTT,CASSLARVRNQPQHF
NA,TRBV5-4,TRBJ2-5,TRBD2,TGTGCCAGCAGCTTGCCGACTAGCAGCCAAGAGACCCAGTACTTC,CASSLPTSSQETQYF
NA,TRBV7-9,TRBJ2-7,NA,TGTTCCAGCAGCGGACTCCTTACATACGAGCAGTACTTC,CSSSGLLTYEQYF
NA,TRBV19,TRBJ2-3,TRBD1,TGTGCCAGTAGTATAGATTTGGGACAGAGGACAGATACGCAGTATTTT,CASSIDLGQRTDTQYF